This T cell receptor (beta chain) was sequenced during a study of blood T cell repertoires in COVID-19. From germline, CDR1 is SGDLS and CDR2 YYNGEE. The CDR3 runs to 15 residues. The J segment lost 2 bases and the V segment lost 0 bases, leaving 5 bases of the junction unmatched. Profiling relied on immunoSEQ multiplex PCR, and the TCRdb table lists in-frame clones only, not all of them. The sample lists about 85,000 clones, around 85% seen once, with approximately 5.9% in the top ten. The receptor was isolated from a man aged 55 to 69 with acute or convalescent COVID-19. The gene calls are TRBV9 and TRBJ2-7, with 7 bases fitting TRBD2. Sequenced material: peripheral blood. The CDR3 coding sequence is TGTGCCAGCAGCGTAGCGAGCGGGGCCACCTACGAGCAGTACTTC. This translates into CASSVASGATYEQYF.